Listed below are T cell receptor beta chains from one sample, sequenced in a study of Ad26.COV2.S vaccination and SARS-CoV-2 variants. Measured with immunoSEQ multiplex PCR; TCRdb has only the in-frame clones, and not every one. The sample has some 460,000 clones, about nine tenths seen once; the top ten hold roughly 1.7%. Sequencing was performed on peripheral blood, taken in a trial of Ad26.COV2.S vaccine versus placebo. The source is a person aged 18-60 years who received the Ad26.COV2.S COVID-19 vaccine or a placebo. Both conserved end residues are part of each CDR3. A D gene is named only where the DNA matches it firmly. Size is omitted from some rows. Given values are once, few, many or a class for expanded clones.

j_call: TRBJ1-6; v_call: TRBV4-3; d_call: .; clone_size: .; cdr3_aa: CASSQRTEDSPLHF; cdr3_nt: TGCGCCAGCAGCCAGCGGACAGAGGATTCACCCCTCCACTTT
j_call: TRBJ2-2; v_call: TRBV5-4; d_call: .; clone_size: .; cdr3_aa: CASSPGLMNTGELFF; cdr3_nt: TGTGCCAGCAGCCCGGGACTGATGAACACCGGGGAGCTGTTTTTT
j_call: TRBJ1-1; v_call: TRBV14; d_call: .; clone_size: few; cdr3_aa: CASSQNRILNTEAFF; cdr3_nt: TGTGCCAGCAGCCAGAACAGGATTCTGAACACTGAAGCTTTCTTT
j_call: TRBJ2-5; v_call: TRBV4-1; d_call: .; clone_size: once; cdr3_aa: CASSQGELQETQYF; cdr3_nt: TGCGCCAGCAGCCAGGGTGAATTGCAAGAGACCCAGTACTTC
j_call: TRBJ2-6; v_call: TRBV3-1/TRBV3-2; d_call: .; clone_size: .; cdr3_aa: CASSQDVSSGANVLTF; cdr3_nt: TGTGCCAGCAGCCAAGATGTCAGCTCTGGGGCCAACGTCCTGACTTTC
j_call: TRBJ2-7; v_call: TRBV18; d_call: .; clone_size: .; cdr3_aa: CASSPSEGSGLEQYF; cdr3_nt: TGTGCCAGCTCACCCTCGGAAGGATCAGGGCTCGAGCAGTACTTC
j_call: TRBJ2-5; v_call: TRBV29-1; d_call: TRBD2; clone_size: .; cdr3_aa: CSSGGAVVETQYF; cdr3_nt: TGCAGCTCCGGGGGGGCTGTAGTAGAGACCCAGTACTTC
j_call: TRBJ2-1; v_call: TRBV11-2; d_call: .; clone_size: .; cdr3_aa: CASSLGRMQFF; cdr3_nt: TGTGCCAGCAGCTTAGGCCGTATGCAGTTCTTC
j_call: TRBJ1-1; v_call: TRBV19; d_call: .; clone_size: .; cdr3_aa: CASGPRAEAFF; cdr3_nt: TGTGCCAGTGGGCCGAGGGCTGAAGCTTTCTTT
j_call: TRBJ2-7; v_call: TRBV2; d_call: TRBD1; clone_size: .; cdr3_aa: CASSRTGMSSEQYF; cdr3_nt: TGTGCCAGCAGCCGGACAGGAATGTCTTCCGAGCAGTACTTC
j_call: TRBJ1-1; v_call: TRBV5-4; d_call: .; clone_size: .; cdr3_aa: CASSLERSMNTEAFF; cdr3_nt: TGTGCCAGCAGCTTAGAGAGGAGCATGAACACTGAAGCTTTCTTT
j_call: TRBJ1-3; v_call: TRBV19; d_call: TRBD1; clone_size: .; cdr3_aa: CASSIPGQPAYSGNTIYF; cdr3_nt: TGTGCCAGTAGTATTCCGGGACAGCCAGCCTACTCTGGAAACACCATATATTTT
j_call: TRBJ2-7; v_call: TRBV28; d_call: TRBD2; clone_size: few; cdr3_aa: CASSYRSGGPYEQYF; cdr3_nt: TGTGCCAGCAGTTATAGATCGGGGGGGCCCTACGAGCAGTACTTC
j_call: TRBJ2-2; v_call: TRBV28; d_call: .; clone_size: .; cdr3_aa: CASSYRGAGTGELFF; cdr3_nt: TGTGCCAGCAGTTACAGGGGCGCGGGGACCGGGGAGCTGTTTTTT
j_call: TRBJ1-4; v_call: TRBV7-2; d_call: .; clone_size: .; cdr3_aa: CASSSEGGRGEKLFF; cdr3_nt: TGTGCCAGCAGCTCAGAGGGGGGCAGGGGTGAAAAACTGTTTTTT
j_call: TRBJ2-7; v_call: TRBV6-5; d_call: TRBD1; clone_size: .; cdr3_aa: CASSTPGQGSYEQYF; cdr3_nt: TGTGCCAGCAGTACTCCCGGACAGGGGTCCTACGAGCAGTACTTC
j_call: TRBJ2-2; v_call: TRBV6-1; d_call: .; clone_size: .; cdr3_aa: CASSEAGTRTTGELFF; cdr3_nt: TGTGCCAGCAGTGAAGCGGGGACCAGAACCACCGGGGAGCTGTTTTTT